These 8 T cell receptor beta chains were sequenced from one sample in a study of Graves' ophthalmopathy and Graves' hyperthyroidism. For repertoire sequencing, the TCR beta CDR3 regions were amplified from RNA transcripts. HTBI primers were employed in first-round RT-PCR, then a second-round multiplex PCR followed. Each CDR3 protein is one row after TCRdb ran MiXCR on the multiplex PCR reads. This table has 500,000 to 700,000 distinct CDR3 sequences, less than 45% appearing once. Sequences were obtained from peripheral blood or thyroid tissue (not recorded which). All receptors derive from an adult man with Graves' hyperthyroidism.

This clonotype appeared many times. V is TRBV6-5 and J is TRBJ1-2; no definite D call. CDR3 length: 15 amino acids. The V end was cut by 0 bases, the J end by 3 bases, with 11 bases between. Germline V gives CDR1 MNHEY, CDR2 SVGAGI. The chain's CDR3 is CASSYSNASYYGYTF. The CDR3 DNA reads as TGTGCCAGCAGTTACTCGAACGCATCGTACTATGGCTACACCTTC.

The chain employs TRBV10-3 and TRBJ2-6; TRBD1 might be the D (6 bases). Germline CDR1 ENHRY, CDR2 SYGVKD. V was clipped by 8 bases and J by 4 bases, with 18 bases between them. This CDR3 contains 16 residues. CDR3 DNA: TGTGCCATCGGCAGTGAACTGGGGGCCGGGGCCAACGTCCTGACTTTC. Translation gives CAIGSELGAGANVLTF.

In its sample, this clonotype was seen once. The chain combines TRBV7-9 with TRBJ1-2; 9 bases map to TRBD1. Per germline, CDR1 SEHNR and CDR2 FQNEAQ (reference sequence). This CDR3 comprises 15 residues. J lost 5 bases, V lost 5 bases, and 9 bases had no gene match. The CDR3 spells CASSLSTGTGYGYTF. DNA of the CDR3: TGTGCCAGCAGCCTAAGCACCGGGACAGGGTATGGCTACACCTTC.

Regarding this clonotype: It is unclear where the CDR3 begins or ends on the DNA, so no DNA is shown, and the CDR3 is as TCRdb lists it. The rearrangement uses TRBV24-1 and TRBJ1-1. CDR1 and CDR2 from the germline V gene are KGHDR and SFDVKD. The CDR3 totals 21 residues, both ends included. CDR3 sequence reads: CATRDSAVYFCASSLNTEAFF.

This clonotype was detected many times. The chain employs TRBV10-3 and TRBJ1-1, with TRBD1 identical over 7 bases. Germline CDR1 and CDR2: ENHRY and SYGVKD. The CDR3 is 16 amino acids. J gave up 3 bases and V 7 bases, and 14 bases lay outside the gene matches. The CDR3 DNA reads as TGTGCCATCACCAGAACCCGGACAGGACGGGACACTGAAGCTTTCTTT. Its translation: CAITRTRTGRDTEAFF.

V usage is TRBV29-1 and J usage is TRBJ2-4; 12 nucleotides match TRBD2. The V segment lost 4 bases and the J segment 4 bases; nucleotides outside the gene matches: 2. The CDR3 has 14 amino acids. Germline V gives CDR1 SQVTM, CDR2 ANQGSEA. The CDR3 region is CSVAGTSGKNIQYF. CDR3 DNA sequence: TGCAGCGTTGCCGGGACTAGCGGGAAAAACATTCAGTACTTC.

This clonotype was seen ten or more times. CDR3 bases: TGTGCCAGCAGTGACTTAGCGGGAGGCTACGAGCAGTACTTC. Protein: CASSDLAGGYEQYF. The chain employs TRBV2 and TRBJ2-7; TRBD2 agrees at 10 bases. CDR3 size: 14 residues. Trimming took 3 bases from V and 3 from J; bases not matched to a gene: 2. CDR1 and CDR2 from the germline V gene are SNHLY and FYNNEI. Complete variable domain (other parts from reference TRBV2 and TRBJ2-7): EPEVTQTPSHQVTQMGQEVILRCVPISNHLYFYWYRQILGQKVEFLVSFYNNEISEKSEIFDDQFSVERPDGSNFTLKIRSTKLEDSAMYFCASSDLAGGYEQYFGPGTRLTVT.

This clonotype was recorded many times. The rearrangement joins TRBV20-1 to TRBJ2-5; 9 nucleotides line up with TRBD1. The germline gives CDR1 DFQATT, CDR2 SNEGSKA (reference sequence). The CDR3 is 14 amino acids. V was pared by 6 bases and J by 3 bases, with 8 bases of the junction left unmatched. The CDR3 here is CSATPGTGKETQYF. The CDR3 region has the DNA TGCAGTGCGACCCCCGGGACAGGGAAAGAGACCCAGTACTTC.